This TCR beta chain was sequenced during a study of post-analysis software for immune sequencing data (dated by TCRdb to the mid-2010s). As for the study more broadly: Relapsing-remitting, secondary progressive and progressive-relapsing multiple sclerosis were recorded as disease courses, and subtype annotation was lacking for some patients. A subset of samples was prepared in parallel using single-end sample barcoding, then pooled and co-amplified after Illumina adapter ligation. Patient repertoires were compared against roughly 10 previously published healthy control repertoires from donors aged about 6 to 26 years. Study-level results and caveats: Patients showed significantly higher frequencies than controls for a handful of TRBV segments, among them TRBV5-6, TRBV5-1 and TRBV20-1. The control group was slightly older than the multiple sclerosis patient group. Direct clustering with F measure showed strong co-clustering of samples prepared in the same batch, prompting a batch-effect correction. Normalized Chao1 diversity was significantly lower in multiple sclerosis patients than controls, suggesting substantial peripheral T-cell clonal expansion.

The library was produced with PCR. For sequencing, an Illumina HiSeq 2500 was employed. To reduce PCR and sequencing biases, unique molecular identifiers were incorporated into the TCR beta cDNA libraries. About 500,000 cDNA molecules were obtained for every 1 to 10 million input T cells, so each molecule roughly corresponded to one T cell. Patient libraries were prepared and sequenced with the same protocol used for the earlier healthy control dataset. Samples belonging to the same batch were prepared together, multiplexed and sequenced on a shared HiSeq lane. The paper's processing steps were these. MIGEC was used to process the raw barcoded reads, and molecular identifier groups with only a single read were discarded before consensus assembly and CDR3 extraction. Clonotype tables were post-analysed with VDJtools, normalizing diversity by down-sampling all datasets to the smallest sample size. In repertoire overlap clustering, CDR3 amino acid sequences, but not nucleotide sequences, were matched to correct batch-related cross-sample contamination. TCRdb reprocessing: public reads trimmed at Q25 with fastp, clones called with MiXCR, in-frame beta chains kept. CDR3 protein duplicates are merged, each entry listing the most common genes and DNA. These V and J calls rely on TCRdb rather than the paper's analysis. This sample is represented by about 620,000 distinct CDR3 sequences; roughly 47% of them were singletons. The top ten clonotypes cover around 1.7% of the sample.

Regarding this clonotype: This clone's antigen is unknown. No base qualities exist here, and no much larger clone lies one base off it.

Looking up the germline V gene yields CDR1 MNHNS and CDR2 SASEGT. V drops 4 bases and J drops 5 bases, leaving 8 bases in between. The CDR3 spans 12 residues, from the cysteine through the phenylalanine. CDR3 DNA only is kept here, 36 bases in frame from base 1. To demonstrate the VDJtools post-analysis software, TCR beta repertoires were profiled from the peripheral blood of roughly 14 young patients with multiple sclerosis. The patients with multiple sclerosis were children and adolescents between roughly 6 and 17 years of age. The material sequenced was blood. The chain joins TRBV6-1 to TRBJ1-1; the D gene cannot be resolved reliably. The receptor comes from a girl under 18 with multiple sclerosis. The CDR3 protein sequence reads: CASSVYRTEAFF. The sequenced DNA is TGTGCCAGCAGTGTGTATCGAACTGAAGCTTTCTTT.